This T cell receptor beta chain was sequenced in a study of OX40 agonist ivuxolimab in advanced cancers. Turning to the study itself: It was permissible to have had prior anti-PD-1, anti-PD-L1 or anti-CTLA-4 therapy, and approximately 38% had some. Notes on the study in general: No antigen was identified for the clonally expanded peripheral T cells. Dose levels from 0.1 to 3.0 mg/kg saw CD4+ and CD8+ blood T cells expand clonally by week 6.

Sampling times: baseline, cycle 4 day 1, cycle 7 day 1. Using immunoSEQ multiplex PCR, the repertoire was profiled, and TCRdb retains in-frame clones only, with some absent. The data show under 95,000 clones, roughly nine tenths seen once. With regard to this clone: Its antigen is not identified.

The V and J ends lost 3 bases and 6 bases, in that order; junction bases with no gene match: 9. Germline V gives CDR1 SGDLS, CDR2 YYNGEE. CDR3 size: 15 residues. The V and J genes are TRBV9 and TRBJ2-1; 7 bases agree with TRBD2. This sequence originates from an adult with an advanced solid tumor such as melanoma, head and neck, liver or kidney cancer. Material: CD4+ or CD8+ T cells sorted from blood, obtained in a trial of the OX40 agonist ivuxolimab. DNA for the CDR3: TGTGCCAGCAGCGACGGGCTAGCGGCCGGCAATGAGCAGTTCTTC. This translates into CASSDGLAAGNEQFF.